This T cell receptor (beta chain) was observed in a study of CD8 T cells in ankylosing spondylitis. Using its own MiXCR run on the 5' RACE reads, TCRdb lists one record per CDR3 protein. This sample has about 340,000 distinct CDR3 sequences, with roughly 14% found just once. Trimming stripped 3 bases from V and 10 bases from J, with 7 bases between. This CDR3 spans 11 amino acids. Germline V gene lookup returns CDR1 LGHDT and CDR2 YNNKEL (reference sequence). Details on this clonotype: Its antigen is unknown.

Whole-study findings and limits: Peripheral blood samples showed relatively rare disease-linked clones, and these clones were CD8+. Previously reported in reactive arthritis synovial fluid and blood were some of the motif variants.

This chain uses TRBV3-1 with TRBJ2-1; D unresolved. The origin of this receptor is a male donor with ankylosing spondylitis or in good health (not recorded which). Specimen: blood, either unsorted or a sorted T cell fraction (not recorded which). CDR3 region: CASSQWEEQFF. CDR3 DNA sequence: TGTGCCAGCAGCCAGTGGGAAGAGCAGTTCTTC.